The 15 T cell receptor beta chains reported below all come from one sample, sequenced in a study of blood T cells in healthy people across ages. A sample-barcoded 5' primer and a J-beta primer mix were used in a second PCR of roughly 6 to 11 cycles. TCRdb re-called the 5' RACE reads through MiXCR, storing one row per CDR3 protein. Among around 1,700,000 distinct CDR3 sequences listed, over 25% were seen once. The sequenced sample consisted of blood. These receptors were obtained from a woman in her twenties or thirties in good health.

This chain joins TRBV11-2 and TRBJ2-3, with D uncertain. The CDR3 consists of 14 residues. V was cut by 3 bases and J by 0 bases, with 7 bases left in between. Germline V gene lookup returns CDR1 SGHAT and CDR2 FQNNGV. The CDR3 region has the DNA TGTGCCAGCAGCTTCCGTATGAGCACAGATACGCAGTATTTT. It is translated as CASSFRMSTDTQYF.

A note on this clonotype: Its ends do not fully match the called genes, so a read error is possible. The rearrangement uses TRBV12-3 or TRBV12-4 and TRBJ1-1; D remains unclear. The CDR3 covers 16 residues. CDR3 in amino acids: CASSLSGLIMNTEAFF. The CDR3 nucleotides are TGTGCCAGCAGTTTAAGCGGCCTCATAATGAACACTGAAGCCTTCTTT.

This clonotype came up a few times. The chain carries TRBV28 and TRBJ2-7; TRBD1 matches at 10 bases. CDR3 length equals 16 residues. Germline V CDR1 and CDR2: MDHEN, SYDVKM. After removal of 4 bases from V and 4 bases from J, the junction contained 10 bases not matched to a gene. The CDR3 DNA reads TGTGCCAGCAGTTCCCCTTCGGGACAGGGGTTATACGAGCAGTACTTC. Translation gives CASSSPSGQGLYEQYF. Together with reference TRBV28 and TRBJ2-7, the CDR3 gives the full variable domain: DVKVTQSSRYLVKRTGEKVFLECVQDMDHENMFWYRQDPGLGLRLIYFSYDVKMKEKGDIPEGYSVSREKKERFSLILESASTNQTSMYLCASSSPSGQGLYEQYFGPGTRLTVT.

The chain has TRBV20-1 and TRBJ2-3; D call uncertain. Germline V gene lookup returns CDR1 DFQATT and CDR2 SNEGSKA (reference sequence). Trimming pared 1 base from V and 0 bases from J, leaving 8 bases between. The CDR3 length is 14 residues. CDR3 nucleotides: TGCAGTGCTAGAGGTACGGCGAGCACAGATACGCAGTATTTT. It translates to CSARGTASTDTQYF.

The J gene is TRBJ2-1, the V gene TRBV5-1, with 9 bases that match TRBD2. Trimming took 3 bases from V and 6 from J; bases not matched to a gene: 7. The CDR3 runs 15 residues. Per germline, CDR1 SGHRS and CDR2 YFSETQ. The CDR3 bases are TGCGCCAGCAGCTGGGGCCTAGCGGGATCCAATGAGCAGTTCTTC. It translates to CASSWGLAGSNEQFF. The full variable domain, completed using reference TRBV5-1 and TRBJ2-1, is KAGVTQTPRYLIKTRGQQVTLSCSPISGHRSVSWYQQTPGQGLQFLFEYFSETQRNKGNFPGRFSGRQFSNSRSEMNVSTLELGDSALYLCASSWGLAGSNEQFFGPGTRLTVL.

This clonotype was detected many times. The chain is built from TRBV18 and TRBJ2-7; the D gene could be TRBD1 or TRBD2 (6 bases each). The CDR3 runs to 14 residues. Germline V gene sequence: CDR1 KGHSH, CDR2 LQKENI. The V end was cut by 0 bases, the J end by 5 bases, with 11 bases between. In nucleotides, the CDR3 is TGTGCCAGCTCACCACCGTCAGGGGAGGACGAGCAGTACTTC. Translating it yields CASSPPSGEDEQYF.

V and J are TRBV6-5 and TRBJ1-6; the D is unclear. The germline gives CDR1 MNHEY, CDR2 SVGAGI. This CDR3 region has 13 residues. V was pared by 2 bases and J by 10 bases, with 9 bases between. The chain's CDR3 is CASSYEGGSPLHF. The DNA for the CDR3 is TGTGCCAGCAGTTACGAGGGAGGATCACCCCTCCACTTT.

This clonotype was observed a handful of times. V is TRBV24-1 and J is TRBJ2-4, with a weak D call TRBD2 (6 bases). The V end was cut by 0 bases, the J end by 13 bases, with 21 bases between. Germline loops: CDR1 KGHDR, CDR2 SFDVKD. The CDR3 is 16 residues long. The CDR3 nucleotides read TGTGCCACCAGTGATTTGAAGCGGGCCGATGGAAATGAGCAGTACTTC. Translated: CATSDLKRADGNEQYF.

This rearrangement joins TRBV5-5 to TRBJ2-6; D is uncertain. The length of the CDR3 is 15 residues. Trimming removed 2 bases at V and 0 bases at J, with 6 bases between. Germline values: CDR1 SGHKS, CDR2 YYEKEE (reference sequence). CDR3 in DNA: TGTGCCAGCAGCTTCTTCGACTCTGGGGCCAACGTCCTGACTTTC. The encoded protein is CASSFFDSGANVLTF.

This chain connects TRBV6-6 to TRBJ1-2; tentatively, D is TRBD1 (6 bases). Trimming removed 6 bases at V and 5 bases at J, with 10 bases between. In germline, CDR1 is MNHNY, CDR2 SVGAGI (reference sequence). The CDR3 consists of 12 residues. This CDR3 is CASRDRSYGYTF. The CDR3 DNA follows: TGTGCCAGCAGAGACAGGAGTTATGGCTACACCTTC.

There are a few counts of this clonotype. The chain combines TRBV4-3 with TRBJ2-1; 10 bases fit TRBD2. CDR3 size: 18 residues. CDR1 is LGHNA and CDR2 is YSLEER in the germline V gene. V was clipped by 0 bases and J by 9 bases; unmatched bases: 14. CDR3 in amino acids: CASSQDDRSGRARSEQFF. The CDR3 DNA reads TGCGCCAGCAGCCAAGATGATCGGAGCGGGAGGGCCCGGAGTGAGCAGTTCTTC.

This clonotype was observed a few times. The chain recombines TRBV12-3 or TRBV12-4 with TRBJ2-3, with 8 bases fitting TRBD2. V dropped 4 bases and J dropped 4; count of bases not matched to a gene: 16. This CDR3 is 18 amino acids long. The CDR3 region is CASSSYVSGALAPDTQYF. DNA for the CDR3: TGTGCCAGCAGTTCTTATGTTAGCGGGGCCCTTGCCCCAGATACGCAGTATTTT.

This clonotype showed up many times. The V call is TRBV3-1, the J call TRBJ1-2; D uncertain. Trimming pared 2 bases from V and 5 bases from J, leaving 6 bases between. Germline V gives CDR1 LGHDT, CDR2 YNNKEL (reference sequence). The CDR3 contains 12 residues. CDR3 region: CASSQTYYGYTF. The CDR3 DNA is TGTGCCAGCAGCCAAACCTATTATGGCTACACCTTC.

In this sample, this clonotype turned up many times. The gene calls are TRBV6-5 and TRBJ2-7, with TRBD2 identical over 12 bases. The ends lost 6 bases at V and 7 bases at J; junction bases unmatched: 10. The CDR3 loop spans 15 amino acids. Per the germline V gene, CDR1 is MNHEY and CDR2 is SVGAGI. In DNA form, the CDR3 reads TGTGCCAGCAGGGGGACTAGCGGGTTCCCTGGGGAGCAGTACTTC. Its translation is CASRGTSGFPGEQYF.

This clonotype was seen many times. The J gene is TRBJ2-3, the V gene TRBV25-1; 10 positions agree with TRBD2. J gave up 2 bases and V 4 bases, and 3 bases lay outside the gene matches. The CDR3 runs to 15 residues. CDR1 MGHDK and CDR2 SYGVNS come from the germline V gene. CDR3 sequence reads: CASSVTSGTTDTQYF. CDR3 nucleotide sequence: TGTGCCAGCAGTGTCACTAGCGGGACCACAGATACGCAGTATTTT.